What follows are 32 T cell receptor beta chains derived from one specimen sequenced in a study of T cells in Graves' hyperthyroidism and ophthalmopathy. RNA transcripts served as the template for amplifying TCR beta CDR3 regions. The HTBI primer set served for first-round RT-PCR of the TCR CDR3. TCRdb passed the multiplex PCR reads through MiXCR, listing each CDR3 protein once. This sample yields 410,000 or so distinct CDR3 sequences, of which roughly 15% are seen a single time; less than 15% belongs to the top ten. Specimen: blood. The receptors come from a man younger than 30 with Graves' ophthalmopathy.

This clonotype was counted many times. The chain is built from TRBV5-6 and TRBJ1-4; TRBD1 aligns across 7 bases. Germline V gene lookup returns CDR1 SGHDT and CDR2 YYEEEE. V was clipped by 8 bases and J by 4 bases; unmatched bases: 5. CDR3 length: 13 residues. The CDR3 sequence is CARTGQVNEKLFF. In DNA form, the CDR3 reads TGTGCCAGAACAGGACAGGTTAATGAAAAACTGTTTTTT.

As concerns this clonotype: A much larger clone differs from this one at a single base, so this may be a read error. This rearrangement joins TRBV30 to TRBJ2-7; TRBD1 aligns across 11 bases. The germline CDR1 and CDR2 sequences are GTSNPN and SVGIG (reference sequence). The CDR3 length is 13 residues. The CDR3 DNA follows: TGTGCCTGGGAGGACAGGGGGCCCTATGAGCAGTACTTC. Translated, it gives CAWEDRGPYEQYF.

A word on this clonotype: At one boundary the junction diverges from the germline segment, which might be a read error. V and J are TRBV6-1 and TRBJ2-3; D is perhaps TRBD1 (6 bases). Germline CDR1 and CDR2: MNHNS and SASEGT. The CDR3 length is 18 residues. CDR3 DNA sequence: TGTGCCATCAGTGAGTCATGGGCAGGGGCCCAAAGCACAGATACGCAGTATTTT. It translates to CAISESWAGAQSTDTQYF.

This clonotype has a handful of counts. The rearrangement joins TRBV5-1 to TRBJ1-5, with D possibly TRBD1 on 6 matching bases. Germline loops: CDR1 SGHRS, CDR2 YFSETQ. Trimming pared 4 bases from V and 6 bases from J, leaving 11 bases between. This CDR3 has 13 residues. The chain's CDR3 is CASSLTGAQPQHF. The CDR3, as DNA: TGCGCCAGCAGCCTGACAGGAGCTCAGCCCCAGCATTTT.

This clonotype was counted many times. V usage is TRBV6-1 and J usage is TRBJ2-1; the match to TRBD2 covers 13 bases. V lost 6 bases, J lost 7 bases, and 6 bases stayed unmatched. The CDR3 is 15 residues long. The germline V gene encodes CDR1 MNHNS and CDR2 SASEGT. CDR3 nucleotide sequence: TGTGCCAGCAGCGCTAGGACTAGCGGGAGTAATGAGCAGTTCTTC. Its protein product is CASSARTSGSNEQFF.

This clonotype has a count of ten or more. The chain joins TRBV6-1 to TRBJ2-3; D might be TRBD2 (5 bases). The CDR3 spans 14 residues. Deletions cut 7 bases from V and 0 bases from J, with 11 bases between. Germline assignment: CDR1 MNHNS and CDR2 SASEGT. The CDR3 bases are TGTGCCAGCATGAGCGGAACTAGCACAGATACGCAGTATTTT. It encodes CASMSGTSTDTQYF.

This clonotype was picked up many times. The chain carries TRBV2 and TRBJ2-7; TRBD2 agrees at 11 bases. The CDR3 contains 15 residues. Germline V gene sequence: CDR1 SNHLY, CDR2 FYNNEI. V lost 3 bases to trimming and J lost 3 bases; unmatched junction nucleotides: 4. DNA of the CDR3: TGTGCCAGCAGTGAGCCCGGGACTAGCGGCTACGAGCAGTACTTC. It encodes CASSEPGTSGYEQYF.

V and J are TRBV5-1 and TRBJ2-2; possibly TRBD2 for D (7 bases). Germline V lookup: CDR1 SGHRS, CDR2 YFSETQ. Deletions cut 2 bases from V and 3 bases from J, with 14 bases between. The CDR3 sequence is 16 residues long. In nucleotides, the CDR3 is TGCGCCAGCAGCTTCGTAGGGGGGGCCTACACCGGGGAGCTGTTTTTT. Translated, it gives CASSFVGGAYTGELFF.

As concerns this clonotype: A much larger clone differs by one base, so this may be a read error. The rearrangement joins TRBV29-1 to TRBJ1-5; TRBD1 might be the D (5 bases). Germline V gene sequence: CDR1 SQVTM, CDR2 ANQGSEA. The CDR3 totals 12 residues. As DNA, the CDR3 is TGCGGCGTTGCCAGGGAAGGTCAGCCCCAGCATTTT. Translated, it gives CGVAREGQPQHF.

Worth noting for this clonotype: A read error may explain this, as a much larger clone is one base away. This CDR3 reads CASGRQSSYEQFF. Written as DNA, the CDR3 is TGTGCCAGCGGTAGGCAAAGCTCCTACGAGCAGTTCTTC. The chain links TRBV6-2 or TRBV6-3 to TRBJ2-7; D not certain. The end of the DNA aligns better with TRBJ2-1, so the J call may be wrong. The length of the CDR3 is 13 residues. Germline values: CDR1 MNHEY, CDR2 SVGEGT.

The CDR3 is CSASTGGERIGYTF. The CDR3, as DNA: TGCAGTGCTAGTACCGGAGGGGAGCGAATTGGCTACACCTTC. The gene calls are TRBV20-1 and TRBJ1-2, with a tentative D call TRBD1 (5 bases). This CDR3 comprises 14 residues. Trimming removed 3 bases from V and 7 bases from J, with 18 bases in between. Germline values: CDR1 DFQATT, CDR2 SNEGSKA (reference sequence).

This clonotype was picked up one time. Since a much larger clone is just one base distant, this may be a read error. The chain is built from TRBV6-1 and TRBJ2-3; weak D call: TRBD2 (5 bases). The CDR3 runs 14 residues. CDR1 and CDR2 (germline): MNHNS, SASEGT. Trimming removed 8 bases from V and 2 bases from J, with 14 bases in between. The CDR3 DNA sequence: TGTGCCAGCGGCTGGACTTGGAACACAGATACGCAGTATTTT. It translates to CASGWTWNTDTQYF.

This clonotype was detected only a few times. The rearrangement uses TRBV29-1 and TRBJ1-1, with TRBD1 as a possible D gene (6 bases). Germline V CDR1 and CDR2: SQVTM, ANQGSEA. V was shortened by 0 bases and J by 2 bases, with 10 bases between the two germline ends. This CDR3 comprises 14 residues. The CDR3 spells CSVEDYRVNTEAFF. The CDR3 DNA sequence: TGCAGCGTTGAAGATTACAGGGTAAACACTGAAGCTTTCTTT.

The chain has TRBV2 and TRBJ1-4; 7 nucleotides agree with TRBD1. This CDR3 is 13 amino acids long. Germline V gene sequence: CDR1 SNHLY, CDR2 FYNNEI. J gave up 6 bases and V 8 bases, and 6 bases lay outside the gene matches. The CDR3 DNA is TGTGCCAGCCAGGACAGGTGGTATGAAAAACTGTTTTTT. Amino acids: CASQDRWYEKLFF. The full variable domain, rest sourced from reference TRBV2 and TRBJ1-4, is EPEVTQTPSHQVTQMGQEVILRCVPISNHLYFYWYRQILGQKVEFLVSFYNNEISEKSEIFDDQFSVERPDGSNFTLKIRSTKLEDSAMYFCASQDRWYEKLFFGSGTQLSVL.

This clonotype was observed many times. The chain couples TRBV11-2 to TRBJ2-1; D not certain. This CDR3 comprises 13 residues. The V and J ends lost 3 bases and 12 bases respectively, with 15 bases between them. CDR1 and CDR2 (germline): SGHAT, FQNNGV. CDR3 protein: CASSFGLDARQFF. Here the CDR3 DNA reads TGTGCCAGCAGCTTCGGTTTGGATGCAAGGCAGTTCTTC.

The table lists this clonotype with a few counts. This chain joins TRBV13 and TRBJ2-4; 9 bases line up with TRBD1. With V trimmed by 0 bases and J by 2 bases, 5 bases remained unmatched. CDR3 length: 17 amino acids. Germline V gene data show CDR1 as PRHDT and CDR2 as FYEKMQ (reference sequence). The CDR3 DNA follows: TGTGCCAGCAGCTTAGGTGCCGGGACAGGGACCAAAAACATTCAGTACTTC. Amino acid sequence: CASSLGAGTGTKNIQYF.

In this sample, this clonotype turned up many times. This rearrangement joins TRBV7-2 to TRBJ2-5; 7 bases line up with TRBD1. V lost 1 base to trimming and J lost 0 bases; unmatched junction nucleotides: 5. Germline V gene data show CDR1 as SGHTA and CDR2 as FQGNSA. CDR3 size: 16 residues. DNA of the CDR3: TGTGCCAGCAGCTTAGGGGGACAGTGGTACCAAGAGACCCAGTACTTC. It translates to CASSLGGQWYQETQYF.

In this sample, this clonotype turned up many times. CDR3 in amino acids: CSVATGLGGNEQYF. In DNA, the CDR3 is TGCAGCGTCGCGACAGGCCTAGGGGGGAACGAGCAGTACTTC. The V and J genes are TRBV29-1 and TRBJ2-7; tentatively, D is TRBD1 or TRBD2 (6 bases each). Trimming removed 6 bases from V and 5 bases from J, with 20 bases in between. This CDR3 is built from 14 residues. CDR1 is SQVTM, CDR2 ANQGSEA, per germline.

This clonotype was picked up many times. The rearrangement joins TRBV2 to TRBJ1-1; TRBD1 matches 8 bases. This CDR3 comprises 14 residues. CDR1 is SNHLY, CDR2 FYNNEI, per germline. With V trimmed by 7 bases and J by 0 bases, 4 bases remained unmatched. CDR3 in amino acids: CASTRTGMNTEAFF. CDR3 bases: TGTGCCAGCACCAGGACAGGGATGAACACTGAAGCTTTCTTT.

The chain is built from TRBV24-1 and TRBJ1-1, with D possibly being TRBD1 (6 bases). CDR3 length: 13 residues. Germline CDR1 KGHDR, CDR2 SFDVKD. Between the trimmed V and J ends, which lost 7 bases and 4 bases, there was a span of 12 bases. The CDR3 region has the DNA TGTGCCACCAGCAGGGGTGGGGGCACTGAAGCTTTCTTT. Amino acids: CATSRGGGTEAFF.

For the CDR3, the DNA is TGTGCCAGCAGCTCAGGCTTGACTAGCGGAAACACAGATACGCAGTATTTT. The encoded protein is CASSSGLTSGNTDTQYF. The rearrangement joins TRBV12-3 or TRBV12-4 to TRBJ2-3, with TRBD2 matching 9 bases. Germline trimming cut 6 bases from V and 2 bases from J; bases unmatched to any gene: 12. This CDR3 is built from 17 residues.

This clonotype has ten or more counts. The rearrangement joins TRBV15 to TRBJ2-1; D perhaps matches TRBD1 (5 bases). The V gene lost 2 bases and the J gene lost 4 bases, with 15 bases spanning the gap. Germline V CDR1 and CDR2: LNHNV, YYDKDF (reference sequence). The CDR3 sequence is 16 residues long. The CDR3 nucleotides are TGTGCCACCAGCAGAACAGGCTACACCAAATACAATGAGCAGTTCTTC. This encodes CATSRTGYTKYNEQFF.

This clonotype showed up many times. The CDR3 DNA reads as TGTGCCAGCAGCTGGACAGGGGGCCGGAACACCATATATTTT. Protein sequence: CASSWTGGRNTIYF. The V and J genes are TRBV7-9 and TRBJ1-3; 11 positions match TRBD1. Per the germline V gene, CDR1 is SEHNR and CDR2 is FQNEAQ (reference sequence). The CDR3 contains 14 residues. With V trimmed by 4 bases and J by 7 bases, 3 bases remained unmatched.

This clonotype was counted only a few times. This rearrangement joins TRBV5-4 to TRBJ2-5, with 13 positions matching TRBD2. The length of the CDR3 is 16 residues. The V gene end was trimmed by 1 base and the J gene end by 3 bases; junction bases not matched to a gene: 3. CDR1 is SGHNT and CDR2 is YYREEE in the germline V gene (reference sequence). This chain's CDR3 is CASSLMGLAGKETQYF. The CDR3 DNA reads TGTGCCAGCAGCTTGATGGGACTAGCGGGGAAAGAGACCCAGTACTTC.

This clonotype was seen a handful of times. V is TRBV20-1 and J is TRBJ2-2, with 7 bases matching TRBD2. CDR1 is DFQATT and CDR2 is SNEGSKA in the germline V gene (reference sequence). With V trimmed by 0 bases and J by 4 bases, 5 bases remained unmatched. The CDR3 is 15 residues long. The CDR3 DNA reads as TGCAGTGCTAGAGATCGGGGGGTCGGCACCGGGGAGCTGTTTTTT. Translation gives CSARDRGVGTGELFF.

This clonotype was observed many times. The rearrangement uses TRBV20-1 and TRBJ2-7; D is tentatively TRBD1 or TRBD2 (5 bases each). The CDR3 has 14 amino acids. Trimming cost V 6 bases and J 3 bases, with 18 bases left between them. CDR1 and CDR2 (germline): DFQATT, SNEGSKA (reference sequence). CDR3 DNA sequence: TGCAGTGCAACTCACCCCGGGGACCACTACGAGCAGTACTTC. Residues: CSATHPGDHYEQYF.

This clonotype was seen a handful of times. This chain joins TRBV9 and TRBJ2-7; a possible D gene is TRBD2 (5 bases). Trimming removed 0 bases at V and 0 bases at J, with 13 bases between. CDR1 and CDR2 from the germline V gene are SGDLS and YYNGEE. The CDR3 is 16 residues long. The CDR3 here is CASSVEAELGSYEQYF. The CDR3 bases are TGTGCCAGCAGCGTAGAAGCGGAGTTAGGCTCCTACGAGCAGTACTTC.

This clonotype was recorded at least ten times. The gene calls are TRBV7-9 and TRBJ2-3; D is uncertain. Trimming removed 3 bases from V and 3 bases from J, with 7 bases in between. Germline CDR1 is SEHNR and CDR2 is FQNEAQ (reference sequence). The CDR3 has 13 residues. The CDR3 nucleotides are TGTGCCAGCAGCTTCCAGAGGACAGATACGCAGTATTTT. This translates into CASSFQRTDTQYF.

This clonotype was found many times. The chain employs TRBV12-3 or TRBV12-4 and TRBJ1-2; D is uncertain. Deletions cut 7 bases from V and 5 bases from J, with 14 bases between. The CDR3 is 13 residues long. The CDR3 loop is CASTRTRVYGYTF. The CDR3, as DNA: TGTGCCAGCACTAGGACGAGGGTGTATGGCTACACCTTC.

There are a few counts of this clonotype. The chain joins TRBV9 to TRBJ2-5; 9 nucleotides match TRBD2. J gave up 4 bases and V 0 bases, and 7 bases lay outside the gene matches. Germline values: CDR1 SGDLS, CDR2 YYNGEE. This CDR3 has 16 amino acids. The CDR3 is CASSVASGGRGETQYF. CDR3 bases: TGTGCCAGCAGCGTAGCCTCTGGCGGGAGGGGAGAGACCCAGTACTTC.

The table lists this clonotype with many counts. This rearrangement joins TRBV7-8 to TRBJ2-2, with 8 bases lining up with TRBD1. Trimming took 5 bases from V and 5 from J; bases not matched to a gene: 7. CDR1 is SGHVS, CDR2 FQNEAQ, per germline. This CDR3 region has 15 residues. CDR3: CASSPWTGWTGELFF. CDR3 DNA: TGTGCCAGCAGCCCATGGACAGGGTGGACCGGGGAGCTGTTTTTT.

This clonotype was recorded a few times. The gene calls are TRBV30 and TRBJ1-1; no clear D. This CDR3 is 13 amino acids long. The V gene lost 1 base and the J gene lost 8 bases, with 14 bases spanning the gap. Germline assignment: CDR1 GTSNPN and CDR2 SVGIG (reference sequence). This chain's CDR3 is CAWSEDWGAEAFF. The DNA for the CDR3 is TGTGCCTGGAGTGAAGATTGGGGTGCCGAAGCTTTCTTT.